This TCR beta chain was documented in a study of a mutant IDH1 vaccine in newly diagnosed glioma. Study context: Most patients had received both radiotherapy and temozolomide, the prior options being radiotherapy, temozolomide, or both.

With respect to this clone: Antigen: not known.

TCRdb keeps only in-frame clones here, not all; method: immunoSEQ multiplex PCR. The table shows 50,000 to 70,000 clones, with 84% occurring only once. There are 14 residues in the CDR3. V was pared by 3 bases and J by 1 base, with 11 bases between. CDR1 and CDR2 from the germline V gene are SGHNT and YYREEE (reference sequence). As for time point: week 35, safety follow-up. The study gave 300 ug of mutant IDH1 20-mer peptide per vaccine dose, with topical imiquimod. This clonotype was obtained from a man younger than 45 with glioma. The source was PBMCs, collected from a glioma patient whose treatment included an IDH1 peptide vaccine. The chain employs TRBV5-4 and TRBJ2-7; D could derive from TRBD1 or TRBD2 (5 bases each). CDR3 residues: CASSSGRNSYEQYF. DNA of the CDR3: TGTGCCAGCAGCTCGGGACGGAATTCCTACGAGCAGTACTTC.